The text below deals with one T cell receptor beta chain. Its matching antigen is unknown. Time point specified: week 23, last vaccination. Doses of 300 ug of mutant IDH1 20-mer peptide were given with topical imiquimod. This record comes from a study of a mutant IDH1 vaccine in newly diagnosed glioma. Trimming took off 2 bases at V and 0 bases at J, with 9 bases between the two ends. Germline V gives CDR1 SGHRS, CDR2 YFSETQ. The CDR3 has 15 amino acids. The table came from immunoSEQ multiplex PCR; TCRdb's copy has only in-frame clones and leaves some out. The sample records tens of thousands of clones, nearly 85% being singletons.

The rearrangement joins TRBV5-1 to TRBJ1-5; D gene unclear. The sequence was obtained from a man younger than 35 with glioma. The specimen comprised PBMCs, sampled from a glioma patient whose treatment included an IDH1 peptide vaccine. The CDR3 spells CASSLDPYSNQPQHF. CDR3 nucleotide sequence: TGCGCCAGCAGCTTAGACCCATATAGCAATCAGCCCCAGCATTTT.